This entry describes one T cell receptor beta chain. The data were obtained in a study of blood T cell repertoires in COVID-19. Using immunoSEQ multiplex PCR, the repertoire was profiled, and TCRdb retains in-frame clones only, with some absent. The sample has about 230,000 clones; roughly 88% are singletons. There are 15 residues in the CDR3. Germline loops: CDR1 SQVTM, CDR2 ANQGSEA. The germline V and J ends were trimmed by 6 bases and 4 bases, with 19 bases remaining between them. Material: PBMCs or T cells enriched from blood (not recorded which). This chain joins TRBV29-1 and TRBJ2-1; D gene ambiguous. The receptor's source is a woman aged 40 to 50 with acute COVID-19. CDR3 coding DNA: TGCAGCGTCGCTTCGGGTGGTACCTTTTACAATGAGCAGTTCTTC. Protein product: CSVASGGTFYNEQFF.